One sample yielded the 28 T cell receptor beta chains listed below, sequenced in a study of shared clonotypes between healthy human individuals. CD8 cells classed as naive were CD45RO-negative and positively selected for CCR7, excluding terminally differentiated effector memory CD45RA+ cells. Assay: immunoSEQ multiplex PCR; the TCRdb copy retains only in-frame clones and omits some. The data show about 2.1 million clones, just under 95% seen once. The sequencing input was naive CD8+ T cells from PBMCs. The origin of the receptors is a man aged 18 to 29 in good health. Some clones in this sample may be carry-over from other donors' samples.

This clone was observed a single time. A junction end diverges from the germline sequence, so it may reflect a read error. The chain couples TRBV5-1 to TRBJ1-2, with D possibly TRBD1 on 6 matching bases. This CDR3 contains 16 residues. Germline CDR1 reads SGHRS; CDR2 reads YFSETQ. The CDR3 DNA follows: TGCGTCAGCAGAGGAACAGGGACGACTACGCCCTATGGCTACACCTTC. Protein sequence: CVSRGTGTTTPYGYTF.

The J gene is TRBJ2-7, the V gene TRBV5-1, with 8 bases fitting TRBD2. The CDR3 runs to 16 residues. The germline V gene has CDR1 SGHRS and CDR2 YFSETQ. V lost 4 bases to trimming and J lost 2 bases; unmatched junction nucleotides: 11. This chain's CDR3 is CASSLKLAASTYEQYF. In DNA form, the CDR3 reads TGCGCCAGCAGCCTGAAACTAGCGGCTTCCACCTACGAGCAGTACTTC.

The J gene is TRBJ2-3, the V gene TRBV7-9; 9 bases match TRBD1. V dropped 5 bases and J dropped 3; count of bases not matched to a gene: 12. CDR3 length equals 17 residues. The germline V gene encodes CDR1 SEHNR and CDR2 FQNEAQ (reference sequence). The CDR3 coding sequence is TGTGCCAGCAGCAACACGGACAGGGGCGAATATACAGATACGCAGTATTTT. Translation gives CASSNTDRGEYTDTQYF.

J is TRBJ2-1 and V is TRBV29-1, with 8 bases that match TRBD1. The germline V gene encodes CDR1 SQVTM and CDR2 ANQGSEA. The V segment lost 6 bases and the J segment 0 bases; nucleotides outside the gene matches: 10. The CDR3 length is 16 residues. The CDR3, as DNA: TGCAGCGTACAGGGGGTGTTATACCGCTCCTACAATGAGCAGTTCTTC. Translated: CSVQGVLYRSYNEQFF.

V is TRBV25-1 and J is TRBJ2-5, with a tentative D call TRBD2 (5 bases). The CDR3 spans 13 residues. V dropped 6 bases and J dropped 0 bases, with 8 bases sitting between them. Looked up from germline, CDR1 is MGHDK and CDR2 is SYGVNS. The CDR3 DNA reads TGTGCCAGCAGCGGGATTTACCAAGAGACCCAGTACTTC. Its protein is CASSGIYQETQYF.

This chain links TRBV9 with TRBJ2-5, with D tentatively TRBD1 or TRBD2 (6 bases each). This CDR3 region has 13 residues. In germline, CDR1 is SGDLS, CDR2 YYNGEE. Deletions cut 4 bases from V and 4 bases from J, with 11 bases between. The CDR3 nucleotides are TGTGCCAGCAGCCGTGGGGGGCCAGAGACCCAGTACTTC. It specifies CASSRGGPETQYF.

This chain uses TRBV19 with TRBJ1-5; the match to TRBD1 covers 7 bases. The length of the CDR3 is 15 residues. Germline trimming cut 7 bases from V and 3 bases from J; bases unmatched to any gene: 9. Germline CDR1 LNHDA, CDR2 SQIVND (reference sequence). The chain's CDR3 is CASTRTGFFNQPQHF. CDR3 DNA: TGTGCCAGTACTAGGACAGGCTTCTTCAATCAGCCCCAGCATTTT.

This chain uses TRBV7-8 with TRBJ2-5; D gene ambiguous. V was trimmed by 1 base and J by 5 bases, leaving 14 bases between them. The CDR3 runs to 15 residues. Germline loops: CDR1 SGHVS, CDR2 FQNEAQ. The DNA for the CDR3 is TGTGCCAGCAGCTTAGGGTCTTGGGTCCGCGAGACCCAGTACTTC. Protein: CASSLGSWVRETQYF.

The chain uses TRBV21-1 and TRBJ1-4; TRBD1, the table's D call, was not compared with the DNA. TRBV21-1 is deemed a pseudogene. The CDR3 is 13 residues long. The CDR3 DNA sequence: TGTGCCACCGACTCCGGGACAGGGTCGAAACTGTTTTTT. This codes for CATDSGTGSKLFF.

This chain joins TRBV4-2 and TRBJ2-1; TRBD2 agrees at 11 bases. Germline-derived CDR1 and CDR2 are LGHNA and YNFKEQ. The CDR3 runs to 17 residues. Unmatched junction bases numbered 10, after V lost 1 base and J lost 8 bases. CDR3 DNA sequence: TGTGCCAGCAGCCAAGCCCCACTAGCGGGAGAGGACCATGAGCAGTTCTTC. Its translation is CASSQAPLAGEDHEQFF.

The count of this clone is one. The rearrangement joins TRBV5-1 to TRBJ2-6; no clear D. V lost 0 bases to trimming and J lost 1 base, with 14 bases between them. The CDR3 spans 18 residues. Germline lookup yields CDR1 SGHRS and CDR2 YFSETQ. CDR3 DNA: TGCGCCAGCAGCTTGGTTGATCAGTACAGATCTGGGGCCAACGTCCTGACTTTC. This sequence encodes CASSLVDQYRSGANVLTF. Complete variable domain (other parts from reference TRBV5-1 and TRBJ2-6): KAGVTQTPRYLIKTRGQQVTLSCSPISGHRSVSWYQQTPGQGLQFLFEYFSETQRNKGNFPGRFSGRQFSNSRSEMNVSTLELGDSALYLCASSLVDQYRSGANVLTFGAGSRLTVL.

This clone was observed once. The J gene is TRBJ2-6, the V gene TRBV10-1; TRBD1 might be the D (7 bases). Between the trimmed V and J ends, which lost 1 base and 2 bases, there was a span of 15 bases. The CDR3 contains 18 residues. Germline V gene data show CDR1 as WNHNN and CDR2 as SYGVQD (reference sequence). In DNA, the CDR3 is TGCGCCAGCAGTGAGTTCGCGGAGGGGGCACCTGGGGCCAACGTCCTGACTTTC. Translating it yields CASSEFAEGAPGANVLTF.

This chain joins TRBV11-3 and TRBJ1-3; 7 nucleotides line up with TRBD1. The trim removed 4 bases at V and 3 bases at J, leaving 6 bases unmatched. CDR1 and CDR2 from the germline V gene are SGHNT and YENEEA. The CDR3 extends over 15 amino acids. CDR3 nucleotide sequence: TGTGCCAGCAGCTCCCGAGGGGGCGTTGGAAACACCATATATTTT. Amino acid sequence: CASSSRGGVGNTIYF.

This clone was observed a handful of times. The same CDR3 is also encoded by other DNA sequences in this sample. This sequence joins TRBV9 and TRBJ1-1, with no clear D. Trimming removed 0 bases from V and 0 bases from J, with 6 bases in between. The CDR3 contains 14 residues. Germline V lookup: CDR1 SGDLS, CDR2 YYNGEE. The CDR3 nucleotides are TGTGCCAGCAGCGTAGCTACAGTGAACACTGAAGCTTTCTTT. This codes for CASSVATVNTEAFF.

The V gene is TRBV9, the J gene TRBJ2-5; 13 bases line up with TRBD2. There are 17 residues in the CDR3. V dropped 4 bases and J dropped 2; count of bases not matched to a gene: 8. Germline values: CDR1 SGDLS, CDR2 YYNGEE. Here the CDR3 DNA reads TGTGCCAGCAGCCCCTACCTGGGACTAGCGGGGCAAGAGACCCAGTACTTC. Amino acid sequence: CASSPYLGLAGQETQYF.

The V gene is TRBV29-1, the J gene TRBJ1-2, with 12 positions matching TRBD1. Germline assignment: CDR1 SQVTM and CDR2 ANQGSEA. The length of the CDR3 is 15 residues. Unmatched junction bases numbered 11, after V lost 6 bases and J lost 6 bases. This CDR3 reads CSVVGGQGALDGYTF. The CDR3 DNA follows: TGCAGCGTCGTGGGGGGACAGGGGGCTTTAGATGGCTACACCTTC.

This chain uses TRBV11-2 with TRBJ1-2; a possible D gene is TRBD1 (6 bases). Trimming removed 1 base at V and 4 bases at J, with 13 bases between. Germline values: CDR1 SGHAT, CDR2 FQNNGV. The CDR3 covers 15 residues. CDR3 DNA sequence: TGTGCCAGCAGCTTAGGTTTAGGGACAATCTATGGCTACACCTTC. Its protein product is CASSLGLGTIYGYTF.

This chain connects TRBV4-3 to TRBJ1-2; D perhaps matches TRBD1 (5 bases). In germline, CDR1 is LGHNA, CDR2 YSLEER. The CDR3 length is 16 residues. Trimming removed 3 bases from V and 6 bases from J, with 20 bases in between. CDR3 residues: CASSQTGEGLVNGYTF. The CDR3 DNA is TGCGCCAGCAGCCAGACGGGGGAGGGCCTTGTAAATGGCTACACCTTC.

The chain carries TRBV6-6 and TRBJ2-2; either TRBD1 or TRBD2 may fit D (8 bases each). This CDR3 contains 16 residues. Germline V CDR1 and CDR2: MNHNY, SVGAGI (reference sequence). The V and J ends lost 4 bases and 0 bases respectively, with 12 bases between them. CDR3 sequence: CASSLAGQANTGELFF. CDR3 nucleotide sequence: TGTGCCAGCAGTTTAGCGGGACAGGCGAACACCGGGGAGCTGTTTTTT.

The rearrangement joins TRBV19 to TRBJ1-2; 8 bases fit TRBD1. Per germline, CDR1 LNHDA and CDR2 SQIVND (reference sequence). Trimming took 5 bases from V and 6 from J; bases not matched to a gene: 5. This CDR3 is 13 amino acids long. The CDR3 loop reads CASSSRTGHGYTF. The CDR3 bases are TGTGCCAGTAGTTCCCGGACAGGGCATGGCTACACCTTC.

The J gene is TRBJ2-5, the V gene TRBV5-1; 7 bases agree with TRBD2. The germline gives CDR1 SGHRS, CDR2 YFSETQ. Trimming took 0 bases from V and 4 from J; bases not matched to a gene: 12. The CDR3 covers 17 residues. Here the CDR3 DNA reads TGCGCCAGCAGCTTGGTCGGCGCGGGAGTTTCTGTAGAGACCCAGTACTTC. Its protein is CASSLVGAGVSVETQYF.

The rearrangement uses TRBV6-1 and TRBJ1-4; D is possibly TRBD1 (6 bases). The CDR3 covers 13 residues. V lost 7 bases, J lost 8 bases, and 14 bases lay in between. In germline, CDR1 is MNHNS, CDR2 SASEGT. The CDR3 loop reads CASTPRTVEKLFF. The CDR3 DNA follows: TGTGCCAGCACCCCAAGGACAGTGGAAAAACTGTTTTTT.

This clone was recorded a few times. The rearrangement joins TRBV19 to TRBJ2-2; possibly TRBD2 for D (5 bases). Germline CDR1 reads LNHDA; CDR2 reads SQIVND (reference sequence). This CDR3 is built from 13 residues. Between the trimmed V and J ends, which lost 1 base and 6 bases, there was a span of 6 bases. The CDR3 bases are TGTGCCAGTAGTATAGGCGGGTCCGGGGAGCTGTTTTTT. Encoded protein: CASSIGGSGELFF.

The J gene is TRBJ2-7, the V gene TRBV28, with D tentatively TRBD2 (5 bases). Germline-derived CDR1 and CDR2 are MDHEN and SYDVKM. This CDR3 contains 14 residues. V gave up 6 bases and J gave up 2 bases, with 14 bases separating them. The CDR3 bases are TGTGCCAGCAGCTCCTGGGGAGATACCTACGAGCAGTACTTC. It is translated as CASSSWGDTYEQYF.

The rearrangement links TRBV10-3 to TRBJ2-1, with D hard to call. Germline CDR1 reads ENHRY; CDR2 reads SYGVKD. V lost 0 bases to trimming and J lost 9 bases, with 6 bases between them. The CDR3 sequence is 12 residues long. CDR3 in DNA: TGTGCCATCAGTGAGTCTGTTCCTGAGCAGTTCTTC. As protein: CAISESVPEQFF.

The J gene is TRBJ1-2, the V gene TRBV9; D remains ambiguous. The CDR3 extends over 16 amino acids. The germline V gene has CDR1 SGDLS and CDR2 YYNGEE. Trimming cost V 1 base and J 2 bases, with 15 bases left between them. In nucleotides, the CDR3 is TGTGCCAGCAGCGTACCCCTTCTGGACGGGAACTATGGCTACACCTTC. It codes for CASSVPLLDGNYGYTF.

V usage is TRBV5-1 and J usage is TRBJ1-5; no definite D call. V lost 7 bases to trimming and J lost 5 bases, with 7 bases between them. Germline CDR1 SGHRS, CDR2 YFSETQ. This CDR3 is built from 11 residues. CDR3 region: CASGPYQPQHF. The DNA of the CDR3 is TGCGCCAGCGGGCCTTATCAGCCCCAGCATTTT.

The chain is built from TRBV5-4 and TRBJ1-2; possible D gene TRBD1, 6 bases. Germline CDR1 is SGHNT and CDR2 is YYREEE (reference sequence). The CDR3 is 14 residues long. The V end lost 0 bases, the J end lost 7 bases, and 13 bases lay between the germline ends. Here the CDR3 DNA reads TGTGCCAGCAGCTTGGGTACAGGGACGGGTGGCTACACCTTC. Protein product: CASSLGTGTGGYTF.